The 16 T cell receptor beta chains below come from one sample, sequenced in a study of CD4 T cells in relation to SARS-CoV-2 and coronaviruses. These receptors have no known antigen. TCRdb's table, derived via immunoSEQ multiplex PCR, lists solely in-frame clones and lacks some. Found here are 20,000 to 25,000 clones, about 79% of them singletons; the top ten hold 9.5% to 15%. Before the COVID-19 pandemic, during about 2011-2019, CD4+ T cells were taken from unexposed donors. CD4+ T cells were isolated from the cells after less than 13 days of culture. Sequenced input: CD4+ T cells from PBMCs, cultured in vitro. The receptors derive from a human donor in good health.

J is TRBJ1-1 and V is TRBV10-3; D is unresolved. V was trimmed by 6 bases and J by 5 bases, leaving 10 bases between them. CDR1 and CDR2 (germline): ENHRY, SYGVKD. The CDR3 consists of 12 residues. The CDR3 reads CAISPGRTEAFF. The CDR3 DNA is TGTGCCATCAGCCCCGGGAGAACTGAAGCTTTCTTT.

This clone was observed once. The junction and the germline gene differ at one end; a read error may be behind it. The gene calls are TRBV6-6 and TRBJ2-3, with unresolved D. Germline CDR1 reads MNHNY; CDR2 reads SVGAGI (reference sequence). This CDR3 comprises 13 residues. The CDR3 DNA is TGTGCCAGCACTCCTACTCTAACAGTTACGCAGTATTTT. The encoded protein is CASTPTLTVTQYF.

This sequence joins TRBV4-1 and TRBJ1-3, with 10 bases identical to TRBD1. CDR1 and CDR2 from the germline V gene are MGHRA and YSYEKL. This CDR3 is 18 amino acids long. J lost 0 bases, V lost 4 bases, and 9 bases had no gene match. The CDR3 nucleotides read TGCGCCAGCAGCCGCCGACAGGGGGCCCTCAGCTCTGGAAACACCATATATTTT. It encodes CASSRRQGALSSGNTIYF.

This chain uses TRBV6-1 with TRBJ1-2, with 8 bases aligning to TRBD1. V dropped 1 base and J dropped 2; count of bases not matched to a gene: 6. Germline CDR1 is MNHNS and CDR2 is SASEGT. This CDR3 spans 16 amino acids. The CDR3 bases are TGTGCCAGCAGTGAAGGTCGTCGGACAGGGAACTATGGCTACACCTTC. It translates to CASSEGRRTGNYGYTF.

The chain combines TRBV28 with TRBJ1-6, with TRBD1 matching 7 bases. The CDR3 spans 16 residues. The V and J ends lost 3 bases and 8 bases, in that order; junction bases with no gene match: 10. CDR1 and CDR2 from the germline V gene are MDHEN and SYDVKM. CDR3 coding DNA: TGTGCCAGCAGTTTCCCGGCAGGGGGTAACCATTCACCCCTCCACTTT. It codes for CASSFPAGGNHSPLHF. Full variable domain (missing parts from reference TRBV28 and TRBJ1-6): DVKVTQSSRYLVKRTGEKVFLECVQDMDHENMFWYRQDPGLGLRLIYFSYDVKMKEKGDIPEGYSVSREKKERFSLILESASTNQTSMYLCASSFPAGGNHSPLHFGNGTRLTVT.

The DNA for the CDR3 is TGCGCCAGCAGCGGAACTAGCGGGGCTCTGCAGACCCAGTACTTC. This gives the protein CASSGTSGALQTQYF. The chain couples TRBV5-1 to TRBJ2-5; TRBD2 aligns across 10 bases. With 4 bases clipped from V and 6 bases from J, the junction kept 9 bases outside the gene matches. Germline V CDR1 and CDR2: SGHRS, YFSETQ. The length of the CDR3 is 15 residues.

The rearrangement joins TRBV9 to TRBJ2-3, with D possibly TRBD1 on 5 matching bases. Germline values: CDR1 SGDLS, CDR2 YYNGEE. V shed 0 bases and J shed 2 bases, with 7 bases lying between them. This CDR3 is built from 14 residues. The CDR3 loop is CASSVDRNTDTQYF. The CDR3, as DNA: TGTGCCAGCAGCGTAGACAGGAACACAGATACGCAGTATTTT.

The chain has TRBV6-6 and TRBJ1-1; D is undetermined. This CDR3 is 12 amino acids long. Trimming left V 0 bases short and J 11 bases short, with 10 bases between. From germline, CDR1 is MNHNY and CDR2 SVGAGI (reference sequence). The CDR3 nucleotides read TGTGCCAGCAGTTACTCCGAGGGAAGTGCTTTCTTT. It encodes CASSYSEGSAFF.

V gene TRBV30 combines with J gene TRBJ2-7; D uncertain. This CDR3 spans 11 amino acids. Trimming removed 3 bases from V and 1 base from J, with 4 bases in between. CDR1 is GTSNPN, CDR2 SVGIG, per germline (reference sequence). The CDR3 nucleotides are TGTGCCTGGAGAGGATCCTACGAGCAGTACTTC. As protein: CAWRGSYEQYF.

This clone was found once. The chain employs TRBV5-5 and TRBJ1-5; no clear D gene. The germline V gene encodes CDR1 SGHKS and CDR2 YYEKEE (reference sequence). The CDR3 has 15 amino acids. V lost 6 bases, J lost 0 bases, and 13 bases lay in between. The CDR3 here is CASNPDAYSNQPQHF. The CDR3 bases are TGTGCCAGCAACCCGGACGCCTATAGCAATCAGCCCCAGCATTTT.

This chain links TRBV20-1 with TRBJ2-1; D gene uncertain. There are 15 residues in the CDR3. Trimming took 3 bases from V and 3 from J, leaving 15 bases between them. Germline values: CDR1 DFQATT, CDR2 SNEGSKA (reference sequence). The CDR3 sequence is CSASDRQRLYNEQFF. CDR3 nucleotide sequence: TGCAGTGCTAGTGACCGGCAGAGACTCTACAATGAGCAGTTCTTC.

The rearrangement joins TRBV5-1 to TRBJ2-2, with TRBD1 identical over 8 bases. The germline V gene encodes CDR1 SGHRS and CDR2 YFSETQ. V lost 4 bases to trimming and J lost 4 bases; unmatched junction nucleotides: 12. The CDR3 covers 17 residues. Here the CDR3 DNA reads TGCGCCAGCAGCCGCGGGCAGGGGGCGATTAGCACCGGGGAGCTGTTTTTT. It specifies CASSRGQGAISTGELFF.

This clone was counted only a few times. The CDR3 spells CATSEDDRTSTDTQYF. CDR3 coding DNA: TGTGCCACCAGTGAAGACGACAGAACTAGCACAGATACGCAGTATTTT. The rearrangement uses TRBV24-1 and TRBJ2-3, with D perhaps TRBD1 (5 bases). Trimming took off 4 bases at V and 0 bases at J, with 13 bases between the two ends. Germline loops: CDR1 KGHDR, CDR2 SFDVKD. This CDR3 comprises 16 residues.

CDR3 sequence: CASSQELLVPETQYF. The DNA of the CDR3 is TGCGCCAGCAGCCAAGAATTGTTAGTCCCGGAGACCCAGTACTTC. The V gene is TRBV4-1, the J gene TRBJ2-5; unclear D gene. This CDR3 has 15 amino acids. Germline assignment: CDR1 MGHRA and CDR2 YSYEKL. V gave up 0 bases and J gave up 5 bases, with 13 bases separating them.

By frequency in the sample, this clone is medium-sized. This chain uses TRBV2 with TRBJ2-3; 10 nucleotides line up with TRBD1. J lost 4 bases, V lost 4 bases, and 8 bases had no gene match. The CDR3 runs to 16 residues. Per the germline V gene, CDR1 is SNHLY and CDR2 is FYNNEI. The CDR3 DNA follows: TGTGCCAGCAGTGTCCGGGACAGGGGTCTACCAGATACGCAGTATTTT. This sequence encodes CASSVRDRGLPDTQYF.

This rearrangement joins TRBV10-3 to TRBJ1-1; perhaps TRBD1 as D (5 bases). V was trimmed by 4 bases and J by 1 base, leaving 10 bases between them. Germline V lookup: CDR1 ENHRY, CDR2 SYGVKD. This CDR3 contains 14 residues. As DNA, the CDR3 is TGTGCCATCAGTGGGGGACCGGAGAACACTGAAGCTTTCTTT. Translating gives CAISGGPENTEAFF.